A selection of T cell receptor beta chains follows, all from one sample in a study of T-cell reconstitution after alpha-beta-depleted transplantation in children. TCRdb re-analysed the PCR reads in MiXCR, keeping a single row per CDR3 protein. The sample contains hundreds of thousands of distinct CDR3 sequences, around 13% of which appear only once. Sequenced material: PBMCs, taken before TCRalphabeta/CD19-depleted stem cell transplant. The receptors here all came from a girl aged 2-9 years with congenital amegakaryocytic thrombocytopenia, due to receive a stem cell transplant. The CDR3 runs from the conserved cysteine through the conserved F or W. The order of the fields is CDR3 DNA, CDR3 protein, clone size, V gene, D gene, J gene. D genes are given only for firm matches. Only part of the rows carry a size: once, few, many, or a class if the clone is expanded.

TGTGCCTGGAGTAATCTACAAATAGGGGGGACTGAAGCTTTCTTT CAWSNLQIGGTEAFF . TRBV30 . TRBJ1-1
TGTGCCAGCAGTTTAGTCGAAAGAATGTGGGAGCAGTACTTC CASSLVERMWEQYF few TRBV27 . TRBJ2-7
TGTGCCAGCATCACCCCTAGGGACAGGGGTGTTTCCACTGAAGCTTTCTTT CASITPRDRGVSTEAFF few TRBV6-1 TRBD1 TRBJ1-1
TGCAGTGCTAGTGTACTAGCCCCCGAGACCCAGTACTTC CSASVLAPETQYF few TRBV20-1 . TRBJ2-5
TGTGCCATCAGTGAGTCTTATGGACTAGCGGACACAGATACGCAGTATTTT CAISESYGLADTDTQYF many TRBV10-3 TRBD2 TRBJ2-3
TGTGCCTGGAGCAGTGGAACCGGCATTCAGTACTTC CAWSSGTGIQYF . TRBV30 . TRBJ2-4
TGCAGTGCTTACCGGGACAGGGATGTTGATACGCAGTATTTT CSAYRDRDVDTQYF few TRBV20-1 TRBD1 TRBJ2-3
TGCGCCAGCAGCTTGTCTGGGAACACCGGGGAGCTGTTTTTT CASSLSGNTGELFF many TRBV10-2 . TRBJ2-2
TGTGCCAGCAGCTTCACAGACTCCTACGAGCAGTACTTC CASSFTDSYEQYF few TRBV7-2 . TRBJ2-7
TGCAGTGCAGGGACAGGCTATGGCTACACCTTC CSAGTGYGYTF many TRBV20-1 TRBD1 TRBJ1-2
TGCAGCGTTGAAGACACGAATCAGCCCCAGCATTTT CSVEDTNQPQHF many TRBV29-1 . TRBJ1-5
TGCAGTGCTAGAGCGCTGGTCGACATTCAGTACTTC CSARALVDIQYF many TRBV20-1 . TRBJ2-4
TGTGCCAGCCGGAAGGCGAGGCGGGGAGATACGCAGTATTTT CASRKARRGDTQYF . TRBV27 . TRBJ2-3
TGTGCCAGCAGACTCCGGGACAGTACTGAAGCTTTCTTT CASRLRDSTEAFF . TRBV11-2 TRBD1 TRBJ1-1
TGTGCCAGCAGCCAAGGGACTAGCGCCTACTCTCGCACAGATACGCAGTATTTT CASSQGTSAYSRTDTQYF . TRBV3-1 TRBD2 TRBJ2-3
TGCAGCGTTGAAGAGGATTGGGGGAGCTCCTACAATGAGCAGTTCTTC CSVEEDWGSSYNEQFF medium-sized TRBV29-1 . TRBJ2-1
TGTGCCAGCAGCCATACTGGACTAGCGGTATGGGGGACAGATACGCAGTATTTT CASSHTGLAVWGTDTQYF many TRBV5-7 TRBD2 TRBJ2-3
TGTGCCAGTAAAGGGGGTGAATATTGGCAGCCCCAGCATTTT CASKGGEYWQPQHF . TRBV6-1 . TRBJ1-5
TGTGCCAGCAGTTTCGGCCTGGCGGGAGAGGGACATGAGCAGTTCTTC CASSFGLAGEGHEQFF . TRBV28 TRBD2 TRBJ2-1
TGTGCCAGCAGTAAAGTGTTTAGCTCCTACAATGAGCAGTTCTTC CASSKVFSSYNEQFF few TRBV27 . TRBJ2-1
TGCGCCAGCAGACCGGCGGCGAACACTGAAGCTTTCTTT CASRPAANTEAFF many TRBV5-1 . TRBJ1-1
TGCAGTGCTAGAGATCTTTGGTCTGGCAATGAGCAGTTCTTC CSARDLWSGNEQFF few TRBV20-1 . TRBJ2-1
TGCGCCAGCAGCTCCTTGCAGGGTAGCTACGAGCAGTACTTC CASSSLQGSYEQYF few TRBV5-1 . TRBJ2-7
TGTGCCAGCAGTTCGGCCGGGACTAGCGGCCTCAATGAGCAGTTCTTC CASSSAGTSGLNEQFF few TRBV28 TRBD2 TRBJ2-1
TGTGCCAGCGAAGGACAGGGGGCTCTCAATGAGCAGTTCTTC CASEGQGALNEQFF many TRBV28 TRBD1 TRBJ2-1
TGCGCCAGCAGCTCCGGGCCGGGGGGCAGCTACGAGCAGTACTTC CASSSGPGGSYEQYF . TRBV5-1 . TRBJ2-7
TGTGCCAGCAGTCAAACCCGGACAGGGATATATGACTATGGCTACACCTTC CASSQTRTGIYDYGYTF . TRBV6-1 TRBD1 TRBJ1-2
TGTGCCAGCAGTTTACTGGTCTCAAAAGATACGCAGTATTTT CASSLLVSKDTQYF many TRBV27 . TRBJ2-3
TGTGCCAGCAGTCGCCTCGCGGGACTAGCGGGGAAAAGCTCCTACAATGAGCAGTTCTTC CASSRLAGLAGKSSYNEQFF . TRBV12-3/TRBV12-4 TRBD2 TRBJ2-1
TGCAGTGCTAGAGATGGCGGTAGCTTCTACGAGCAGTACTTC CSARDGGSFYEQYF many TRBV20-1 . TRBJ2-7
TGCAGTGCTAGAGGGCCCCTCAACGGCGAGCAGTACTTC CSARGPLNGEQYF many TRBV20-1 . TRBJ2-7
TGTGCCAGTAGTACCCCAAGGACAGCCGGGGAGCTGTTTTTT CASSTPRTAGELFF few TRBV19 . TRBJ2-2
TGTGCCACCAGCAGAGTTCCGCTGACAGTACTTAATGAAAAACTGTTTTTT CATSRVPLTVLNEKLFF few TRBV15 . TRBJ1-4
TGCAGTGCTAGTTCGCCGCCCTACAATGAGCAGTTCTTC CSASSPPYNEQFF few TRBV20-1 . TRBJ2-1
TGCAGTGCTAGAGAACGGGCTAGCTCCTACGAGCAGTACTTC CSARERASSYEQYF . TRBV20-1 . TRBJ2-7
TGCGCCAGCAGCCCCCGGGGGGACCTAGCCAGTTACAATGAGCAGTTCTTC CASSPRGDLASYNEQFF many TRBV5-1 TRBD2 TRBJ2-1
TGTGCCAGCAGTTTTACGGCGCCCAGGGACACTGAAGCTTTCTTT CASSFTAPRDTEAFF few TRBV12-3/TRBV12-4 . TRBJ1-1
TGTGCCAGCTCTATGGAAGATACGCAGTATTTT CASSMEDTQYF . TRBV28 . TRBJ2-3